This T cell receptor (beta chain) was captured in a study of T cell repertoires in cytomegalovirus infection. About the study: Public TCR beta signature analysis indicated the presence of both CMV infection and matching HLA type.

The CDR3 runs 13 residues. Germline assignment: CDR1 MNHEY and CDR2 SMNVEV (reference sequence). The V end was cut by 5 bases, the J end by 3 bases, with 9 bases between. Findings of the study overall: Of the TCR beta families, the public ones yielded a cumulative frequency that identified carriers of CMV plus the relevant HLA. HLA-C-restricted CMV-specific TCR beta clonotypes prevailed in the ex vivo response.

Each CDR3 protein is one row after TCRdb ran MiXCR on the reads. The sample contains about 220,000 distinct CDR3 sequences, about 38% of which appear only once. This clonotype appeared a few times. What it recognizes is unknown. Here the sequenced sample was CD8+ T cells from cultured PBMCs, taken from culture after CMV antigen stimulation. The sequence derives from a human donor in good health (CMV status not recorded). Some clones in this sample may be carry-over from other donors' samples. The chain carries TRBV27 and TRBJ2-3; D ambiguous. DNA for the CDR3: TGTGCCAGCAGTCCCTTAGCAACAGATACGCAGTATTTT. It specifies CASSPLATDTQYF.